These T cell receptor beta chains were read from a single sample in a study of blood T cells in healthy people across ages. A single record per CDR3 protein comes from TCRdb applying MiXCR to the 5' RACE reads. Here the sample spans just over 800,000 distinct CDR3 sequences, around two thirds being singletons. Sequencing used blood. The receptors come from a man younger than 45 in good health. The CDR3 runs from the conserved cysteine through the conserved F or W. A D gene is named only where the DNA matches it firmly. A clone size is listed for some rows: how often the clone was seen (once, few, many), or a class if it is expanded.

CDR3 DNA: TGCAGTGCGGCCCCTACAGGGGTCGCCTACGAGCAGTACTTC
CDR3 protein: CSAAPTGVAYEQYF
J gene: TRBJ2-7
D gene: TRBD1
V gene: TRBV20-1
clone size: .

CDR3 DNA: TGTGCCAGCAGTTTCGGGCGGAATCAGCCCCAGCATTTT
CDR3 protein: CASSFGRNQPQHF
J gene: TRBJ1-5
D gene: .
V gene: TRBV6-6
clone size: .

CDR3 DNA: TGTGCCAGCAGCCCAGGAGGGGGGTTAGACTATGGCTACACCTTC
CDR3 protein: CASSPGGGLDYGYTF
J gene: TRBJ1-2
D gene: .
V gene: TRBV7-2
clone size: once

CDR3 DNA: TGTGCCAGCAGCCTGACTAGATCGGGGCTAGACATTCAGTACTTC
CDR3 protein: CASSLTRSGLDIQYF
J gene: TRBJ2-4
D gene: .
V gene: TRBV7-6
clone size: .

CDR3 DNA: TGTGCCAGCGTCCAAACCGGGGGAGATTCCCTCGGCGAGCAGTACTTC
CDR3 protein: CASVQTGGDSLGEQYF
J gene: TRBJ2-7
D gene: .
V gene: TRBV7-9
clone size: few

CDR3 DNA: TGTGCCAGCAGCCCTTTTGGGCGGGGGAACACAGATACGCAGTATTTT
CDR3 protein: CASSPFGRGNTDTQYF
J gene: TRBJ2-3
D gene: TRBD2
V gene: TRBV9
clone size: .

CDR3 DNA: TGCAGTGCTAGAGATGATAACGCGAACACCGGGGAGCTGTTTTTT
CDR3 protein: CSARDDNANTGELFF
J gene: TRBJ2-2
D gene: .
V gene: TRBV20-1
clone size: .

CDR3 DNA: TGCAGCGTTCAGGTACGGGGCTACGAGCAGTACTTC
CDR3 protein: CSVQVRGYEQYF
J gene: TRBJ2-7
D gene: .
V gene: TRBV29-1
clone size: few

CDR3 DNA: TGCAGCGCCGAATCGCCTTACGAGCAGTACTTC
CDR3 protein: CSAESPYEQYF
J gene: TRBJ2-7
D gene: .
V gene: TRBV29-1
clone size: .

CDR3 DNA: TGTGCCACCCCCCGGTATGGCTACACCTTC
CDR3 protein: CATPRYGYTF
J gene: TRBJ1-2
D gene: .
V gene: TRBV24-1
clone size: .

CDR3 DNA: TGTGCCAGCAGCTTGGGGGTAGAGACGGGGACAACCTACGAGCAGTACTTC
CDR3 protein: CASSLGVETGTTYEQYF
J gene: TRBJ2-7
D gene: .
V gene: TRBV5-6
clone size: .

CDR3 DNA: TGTGCCAGCAGCTTAGGGGAAGCCTTTCGGGGCAATGAGCAGTTCTTC
CDR3 protein: CASSLGEAFRGNEQFF
J gene: TRBJ2-1
D gene: .
V gene: TRBV11-2
clone size: .

CDR3 DNA: TGCAGTGCTAACAGCCGGGACAGAGGTAATGAGCAGTTCTTC
CDR3 protein: CSANSRDRGNEQFF
J gene: TRBJ2-1
D gene: TRBD1
V gene: TRBV20-1
clone size: .

CDR3 DNA: TGTGCCAGCGGGAGACCTCAAGAGACCCAGTACTTC
CDR3 protein: CASGRPQETQYF
J gene: TRBJ2-5
D gene: .
V gene: TRBV6-5
clone size: few

CDR3 DNA: TGTGCCAGCAGTGACCCCTTAGTCGAAGAGACCCAGTACTTC
CDR3 protein: CASSDPLVEETQYF
J gene: TRBJ2-5
D gene: .
V gene: TRBV2
clone size: .

CDR3 DNA: TGTGCCAGCAGTTCTATAGGGCAGGGGGTAAAGGGCAATGAGCAGTTCTTC
CDR3 protein: CASSSIGQGVKGNEQFF
J gene: TRBJ2-1
D gene: TRBD1
V gene: TRBV6-2/TRBV6-3
clone size: .

CDR3 DNA: TGTGCCAGCAGTTTTGACGCGGGGGTGTTCTTC
CDR3 protein: CASSFDAGVFF
J gene: TRBJ2-1
D gene: TRBD2
V gene: TRBV12-3/TRBV12-4
clone size: .

CDR3 DNA: TGTGCCAGCATCAGGACAGGGGCCTACAATGAGCAGTTCTTC
CDR3 protein: CASIRTGAYNEQFF
J gene: TRBJ2-1
D gene: TRBD1
V gene: TRBV7-9
clone size: few

CDR3 DNA: TGTGCCAGCAGCCTTCGGACGGTGGGGACTGAAGCTTTCTTT
CDR3 protein: CASSLRTVGTEAFF
J gene: TRBJ1-1
D gene: .
V gene: TRBV11-1
clone size: .

CDR3 DNA: TGTGCCAGCAGCTCCCCCTCGGCCTACGAGCAGTACTTC
CDR3 protein: CASSSPSAYEQYF
J gene: TRBJ2-7
D gene: .
V gene: TRBV7-9
clone size: .

CDR3 DNA: TGTGCCAGCAGCGTCGGACAGTTGTACGATTCACCCCTCCACTTT
CDR3 protein: CASSVGQLYDSPLHF
J gene: TRBJ1-6
D gene: .
V gene: TRBV7-9
clone size: .

CDR3 DNA: TGTGCCAGCAGCGTAGCGGCGGGGGGGATCGATGAGCAGTTCTTC
CDR3 protein: CASSVAAGGIDEQFF
J gene: TRBJ2-1
D gene: TRBD2
V gene: TRBV9
clone size: .

CDR3 DNA: TGTGCCAGCAGCGCCCAGGGTTCCGGGGCCAACGTCCTGACTTTC
CDR3 protein: CASSAQGSGANVLTF
J gene: TRBJ2-6
D gene: .
V gene: TRBV7-3
clone size: many

CDR3 DNA: TGTGCCAGCAGTTTTACACATGGGACAGGCTCCAAAAACATTCAGTACTTC
CDR3 protein: CASSFTHGTGSKNIQYF
J gene: TRBJ2-4
D gene: TRBD1
V gene: TRBV12-3/TRBV12-4
clone size: once

CDR3 DNA: TGTGCCAGCACGGGGCAGTCCACAGATACGCAGTATTTT
CDR3 protein: CASTGQSTDTQYF
J gene: TRBJ2-3
D gene: .
V gene: TRBV9
clone size: many

CDR3 DNA: TGCAGTGCTAGAAGAACCAGCGGGGTCACTAGCACAGATACGCAGTATTTT
CDR3 protein: CSARRTSGVTSTDTQYF
J gene: TRBJ2-3
D gene: TRBD2
V gene: TRBV20-1
clone size: .

CDR3 DNA: TGCAGCGTTGGACTAACCGCAGGGTCCCACGAGCAGTACTTC
CDR3 protein: CSVGLTAGSHEQYF
J gene: TRBJ2-7
D gene: .
V gene: TRBV29-1
clone size: few

CDR3 DNA: TGTGCCAGCAATGCACTAGCGGGGTTAGAGACCCAGTACTTC
CDR3 protein: CASNALAGLETQYF
J gene: TRBJ2-5
D gene: TRBD2
V gene: TRBV28
clone size: .

CDR3 DNA: TGCAGTGCTAGAGTAGGTTCGAACACCGGGGAGCTGTTTTTT
CDR3 protein: CSARVGSNTGELFF
J gene: TRBJ2-2
D gene: .
V gene: TRBV20-1
clone size: .